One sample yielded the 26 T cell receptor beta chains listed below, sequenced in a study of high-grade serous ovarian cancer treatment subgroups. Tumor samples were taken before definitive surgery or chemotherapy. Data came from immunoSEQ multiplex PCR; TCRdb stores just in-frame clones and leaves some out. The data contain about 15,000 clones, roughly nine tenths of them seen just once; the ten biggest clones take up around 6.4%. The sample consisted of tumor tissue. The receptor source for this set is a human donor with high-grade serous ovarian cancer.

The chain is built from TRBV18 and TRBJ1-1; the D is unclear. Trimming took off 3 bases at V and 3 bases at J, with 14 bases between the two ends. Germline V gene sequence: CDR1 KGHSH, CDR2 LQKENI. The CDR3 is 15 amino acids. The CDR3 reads CASSPTVMRDTEAFF. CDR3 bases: TGTGCCAGCTCACCGACTGTGATGCGGGACACTGAAGCTTTCTTT.

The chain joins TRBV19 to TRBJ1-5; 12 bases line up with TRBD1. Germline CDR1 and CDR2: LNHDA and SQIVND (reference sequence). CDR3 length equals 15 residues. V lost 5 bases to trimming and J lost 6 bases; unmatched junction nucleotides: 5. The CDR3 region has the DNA TGTGCCAGTAGTTGGGACAGGGGGCGCATTCAGCCCCAGCATTTT. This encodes CASSWDRGRIQPQHF.

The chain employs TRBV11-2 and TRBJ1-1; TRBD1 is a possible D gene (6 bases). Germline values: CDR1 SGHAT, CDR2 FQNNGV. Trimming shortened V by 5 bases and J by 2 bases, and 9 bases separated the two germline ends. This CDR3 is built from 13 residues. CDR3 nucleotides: TGTGCCAGCAGCACACAGGGAAACACTGAAGCTTTCTTT. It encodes CASSTQGNTEAFF.

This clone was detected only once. In nucleotides, the CDR3 is TGCGCCAGCAGCCTCACAGGGGGCGAGCAGTACTTC. Translating gives CASSLTGGEQYF. The rearrangement uses TRBV4-1 and TRBJ2-7, with TRBD1 matching over 8 bases. V trimming: 4 bases; J trimming: 6 bases; junction bases outside the gene matches: 2. The CDR3 covers 12 residues. CDR1 is MGHRA, CDR2 YSYEKL, per germline.

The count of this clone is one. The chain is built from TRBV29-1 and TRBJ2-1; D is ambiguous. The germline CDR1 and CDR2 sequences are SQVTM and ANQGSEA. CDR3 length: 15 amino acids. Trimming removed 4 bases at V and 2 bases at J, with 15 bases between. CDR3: CSVARTMDPYNEQFF. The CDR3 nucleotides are TGCAGCGTTGCCAGAACTATGGACCCCTACAATGAGCAGTTCTTC.

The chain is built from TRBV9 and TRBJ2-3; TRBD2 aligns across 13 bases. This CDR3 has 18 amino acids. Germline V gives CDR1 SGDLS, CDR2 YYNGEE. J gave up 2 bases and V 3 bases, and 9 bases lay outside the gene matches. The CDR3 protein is CASSGQRLAGGPTDTQYF. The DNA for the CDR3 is TGTGCCAGCAGCGGACAGAGACTAGCGGGGGGCCCCACAGATACGCAGTATTTT.

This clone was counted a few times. CDR3 nucleotide sequence: TGTGCCAGCAGCTTTGGGACAGGGGGGGAAAAACTGTTTTTT. Its translation: CASSFGTGGEKLFF. The chain links TRBV7-8 to TRBJ1-4, with TRBD1 matching 11 bases. The V segment lost 3 bases and the J segment 8 bases; nucleotides outside the gene matches: 2. The germline V gene has CDR1 SGHVS and CDR2 FQNEAQ. This CDR3 is 14 amino acids long.

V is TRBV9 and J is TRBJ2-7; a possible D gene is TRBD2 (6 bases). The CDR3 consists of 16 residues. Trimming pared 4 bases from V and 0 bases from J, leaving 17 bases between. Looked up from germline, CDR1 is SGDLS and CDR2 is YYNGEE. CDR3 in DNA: TGTGCCAGCAGCCTCGGCGGGACTGGGAGCTCCTACGAGCAGTACTTC. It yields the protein CASSLGGTGSSYEQYF. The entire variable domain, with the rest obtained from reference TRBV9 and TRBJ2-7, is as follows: DSGVTQTPKHLITATGQRVTLRCSPRSGDLSVYWYQQSLDQGLQFLIQYYNGEERAKGNILERFSAQQFPDLHSELNLSSLELGDSALYFCASSLGGTGSSYEQYFGPGTRLTVT.

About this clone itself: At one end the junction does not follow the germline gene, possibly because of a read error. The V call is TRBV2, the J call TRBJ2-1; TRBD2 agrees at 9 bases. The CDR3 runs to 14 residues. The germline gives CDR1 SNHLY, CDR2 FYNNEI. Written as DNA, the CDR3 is TGTGCCAGCAGGGAAGCGGGGGGTAGGAATGAGCAGTTCTTC. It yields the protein CASREAGGRNEQFF.

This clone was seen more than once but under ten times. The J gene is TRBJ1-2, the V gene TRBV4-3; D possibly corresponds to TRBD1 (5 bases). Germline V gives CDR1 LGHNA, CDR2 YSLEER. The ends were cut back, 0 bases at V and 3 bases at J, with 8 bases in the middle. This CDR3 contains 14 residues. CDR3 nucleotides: TGCGCCAGCAGCCAAGAGGAACAGGACTATGGCTACACCTTC. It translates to CASSQEEQDYGYTF.

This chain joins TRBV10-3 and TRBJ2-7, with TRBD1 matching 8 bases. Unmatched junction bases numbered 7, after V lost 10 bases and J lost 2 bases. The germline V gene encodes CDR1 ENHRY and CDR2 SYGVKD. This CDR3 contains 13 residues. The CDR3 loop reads CATDRGKTYEQYF. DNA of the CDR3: TGTGCCACCGACAGGGGTAAGACCTACGAGCAGTACTTC.

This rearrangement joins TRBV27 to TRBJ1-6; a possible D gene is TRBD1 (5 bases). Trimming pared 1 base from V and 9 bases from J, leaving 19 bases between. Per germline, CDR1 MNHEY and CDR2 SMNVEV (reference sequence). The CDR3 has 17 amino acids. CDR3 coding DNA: TGTGCCAGCAGTTTATTGGTCCCAGGGATGGGGATTTCACCCCTCCACTTT. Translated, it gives CASSLLVPGMGISPLHF.

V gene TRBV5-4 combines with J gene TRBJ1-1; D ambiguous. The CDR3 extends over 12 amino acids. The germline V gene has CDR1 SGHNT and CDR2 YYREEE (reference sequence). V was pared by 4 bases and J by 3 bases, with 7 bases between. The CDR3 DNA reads TGTGCCAGCAGCCCGGAGGACACTGAAGCTTTCTTT. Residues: CASSPEDTEAFF. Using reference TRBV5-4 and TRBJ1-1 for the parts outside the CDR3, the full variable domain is ETGVTQSPTHLIKTRGQQVTLRCSSQSGHNTVSWYQQALGQGPQFIFQYYREEENGRGNFPPRFSGLQFPNYSSELNVNALELDDSALYLCASSPEDTEAFFGQGTRLTVV.

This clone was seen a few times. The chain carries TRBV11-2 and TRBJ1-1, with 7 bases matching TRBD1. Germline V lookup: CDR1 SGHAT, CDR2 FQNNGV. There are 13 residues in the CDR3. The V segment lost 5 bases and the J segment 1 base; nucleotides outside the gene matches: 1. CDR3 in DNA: TGTGCCAGCAGCGGGGACAGGAACACTGAAGCTTTCTTT. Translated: CASSGDRNTEAFF.

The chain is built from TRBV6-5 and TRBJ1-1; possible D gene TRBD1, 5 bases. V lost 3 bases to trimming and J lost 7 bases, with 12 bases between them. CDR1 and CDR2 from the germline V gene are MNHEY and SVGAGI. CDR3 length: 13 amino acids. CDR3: CASSYTGQYEAFF. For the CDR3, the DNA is TGTGCCAGCAGTTATACCGGACAATATGAAGCTTTCTTT.

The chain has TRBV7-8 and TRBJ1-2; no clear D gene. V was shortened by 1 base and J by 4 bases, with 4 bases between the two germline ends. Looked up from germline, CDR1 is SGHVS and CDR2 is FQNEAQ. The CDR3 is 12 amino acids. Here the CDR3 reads CASSLDGYGYTF. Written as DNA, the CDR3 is TGTGCCAGCAGCTTAGACGGCTATGGCTACACCTTC.

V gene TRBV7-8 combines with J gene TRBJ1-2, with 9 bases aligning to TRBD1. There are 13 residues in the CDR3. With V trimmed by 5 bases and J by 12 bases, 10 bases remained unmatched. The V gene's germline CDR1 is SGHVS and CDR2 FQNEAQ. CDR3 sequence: CASSHITTGGNTF. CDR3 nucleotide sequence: TGTGCCAGCAGCCACATAACGACAGGGGGGAACACCTTC.

Here the CDR3 DNA reads TGTGCCAGCAGCTCCCGGGGTGGGGGCGAGTACGAGCAGTACTTC. It encodes CASSSRGGGEYEQYF. The chain links TRBV7-9 to TRBJ2-7, with D possibly being TRBD1 (6 bases). V was trimmed by 4 bases and J by 4 bases, leaving 17 bases between them. The CDR3 covers 15 residues. Germline V gene sequence: CDR1 SEHNR, CDR2 FQNEAQ (reference sequence). Full variable domain (missing parts from reference TRBV7-9 and TRBJ2-7): DTGVSQNPRHKITKRGQNVTFRCDPISEHNRLYWYRQTLGQGPEFLTYFQNEAQLEKSRLLSDRFSAERPKGSFSTLEIQRTEQGDSAMYLCASSSRGGGEYEQYFGPGTRLTVT.

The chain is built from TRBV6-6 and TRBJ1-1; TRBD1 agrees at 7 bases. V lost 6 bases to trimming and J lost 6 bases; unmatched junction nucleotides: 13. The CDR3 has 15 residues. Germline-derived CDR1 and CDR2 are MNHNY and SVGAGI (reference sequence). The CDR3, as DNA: TGTGCCAGCAGAGATTCGACAGGGTTCGTCTCTGAAGCTTTCTTT. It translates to CASRDSTGFVSEAFF.

CDR3 loop: CASRDTGREQYF. CDR3 DNA sequence: TGTGCCAGCAGAGATACAGGGAGGGAGCAGTACTTC. The J gene is TRBJ2-7, the V gene TRBV2, with D perhaps assigned TRBD1 or TRBD2 (6 bases each). The CDR3 runs 12 residues. V was clipped by 6 bases and J by 7 bases, with 13 bases between them. Germline CDR1 SNHLY, CDR2 FYNNEI.

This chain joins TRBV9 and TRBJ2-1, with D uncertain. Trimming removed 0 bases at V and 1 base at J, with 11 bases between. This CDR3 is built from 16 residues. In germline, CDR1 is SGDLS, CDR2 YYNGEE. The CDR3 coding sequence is TGTGCCAGCAGCGTAGCGGTTTCCGCGTCCTACAATGAGCAGTTCTTC. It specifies CASSVAVSASYNEQFF.

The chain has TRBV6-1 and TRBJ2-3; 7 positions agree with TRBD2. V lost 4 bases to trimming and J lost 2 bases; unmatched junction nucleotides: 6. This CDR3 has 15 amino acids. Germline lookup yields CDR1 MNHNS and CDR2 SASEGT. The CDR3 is CASSVLAGVTDTQYF. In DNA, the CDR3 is TGTGCCAGCAGTGTCTTGGCGGGGGTCACAGATACGCAGTATTTT.

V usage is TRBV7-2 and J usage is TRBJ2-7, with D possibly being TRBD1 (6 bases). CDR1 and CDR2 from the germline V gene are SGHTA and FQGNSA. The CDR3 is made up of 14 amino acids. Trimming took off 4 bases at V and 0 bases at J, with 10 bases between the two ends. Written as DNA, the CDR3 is TGTGCCAGCAGCTGGGACATGAGCTCCTACGAGCAGTACTTC. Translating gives CASSWDMSSYEQYF.

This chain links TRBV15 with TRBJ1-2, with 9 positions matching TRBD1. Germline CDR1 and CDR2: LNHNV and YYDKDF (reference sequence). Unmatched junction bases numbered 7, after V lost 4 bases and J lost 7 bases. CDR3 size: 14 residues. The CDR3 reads CATSIGTGRFGYTF. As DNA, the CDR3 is TGTGCCACCAGCATAGGGACAGGGCGCTTTGGCTACACCTTC.

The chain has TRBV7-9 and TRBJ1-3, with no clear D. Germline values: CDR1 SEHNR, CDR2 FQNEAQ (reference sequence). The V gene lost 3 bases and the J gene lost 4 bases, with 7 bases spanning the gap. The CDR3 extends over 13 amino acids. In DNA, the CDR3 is TGTGCCAGCAGCTTCGACACGGGAAACACCATATATTTT. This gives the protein CASSFDTGNTIYF.

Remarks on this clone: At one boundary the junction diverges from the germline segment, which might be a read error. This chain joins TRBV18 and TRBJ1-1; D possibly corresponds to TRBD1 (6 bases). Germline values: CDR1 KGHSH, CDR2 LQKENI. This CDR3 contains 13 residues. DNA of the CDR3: TGTGCCAGCTCACCACTCAGGGACACGGAAGCTTTCTTT. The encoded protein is CASSPLRDTEAFF.